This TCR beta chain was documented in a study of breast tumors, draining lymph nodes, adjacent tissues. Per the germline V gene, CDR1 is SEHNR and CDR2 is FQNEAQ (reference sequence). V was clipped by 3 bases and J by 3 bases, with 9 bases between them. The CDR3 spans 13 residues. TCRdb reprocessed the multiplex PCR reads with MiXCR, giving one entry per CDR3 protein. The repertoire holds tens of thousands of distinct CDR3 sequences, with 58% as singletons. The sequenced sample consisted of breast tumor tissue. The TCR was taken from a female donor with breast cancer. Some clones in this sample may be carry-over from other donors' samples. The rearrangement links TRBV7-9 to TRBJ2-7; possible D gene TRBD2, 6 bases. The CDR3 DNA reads TGTGCCAGCAGCTTTAGACTAGGCTACGAGCAGTACTTC. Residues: CASSFRLGYEQYF. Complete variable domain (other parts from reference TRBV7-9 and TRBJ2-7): DTGVSQNPRHKITKRGQNVTFRCDPISEHNRLYWYRQTLGQGPEFLTYFQNEAQLEKSRLLSDRFSAERPKGSFSTLEIQRTEQGDSAMYLCASSFRLGYEQYFGPGTRLTVT.